This TCR beta chain was profiled in a study of regulatory T cells in long-lasting Graves disease. Building of the TCR beta libraries involved iRepertoire HTBI primers and Arm-PCR of CDR3 regions. TCRdb fed the multiplex PCR reads into MiXCR, producing one record per CDR3 protein. The sample includes about 530,000 distinct CDR3 sequences, about 16% seen only once; the top ten take 20% to 25%. V lost 7 bases to trimming and J lost 0 bases, with 17 bases between them. From germline, CDR1 is SGHRS and CDR2 YFSETQ. The CDR3 extends over 16 amino acids. Time point denoted: newly diagnosed GD, antithyroid drugs for less than 3 months. PBMCs provided the RNA from which the TCR library was made. These sequences were also reported in another study, on T cells in Graves' hyperthyroidism and ophthalmopathy. That investigation notes: The study left out patients who had uncontrolled infection, other autoimmune disease, pregnancy or lactation.

The sample was peripheral blood mononuclear cells (PBMCs), taken at new diagnosis, from a patient treated with antithyroid drugs. The rearrangement uses TRBV5-1 and TRBJ1-3; D gene uncertain. This receptor was obtained from a woman aged 35-60 years with Graves disease. CDR3 coding DNA: TGCGCCAGCGCCCACCTCGACACTACCTCTGGAAACACCATATATTTT. This encodes CASAHLDTTSGNTIYF.